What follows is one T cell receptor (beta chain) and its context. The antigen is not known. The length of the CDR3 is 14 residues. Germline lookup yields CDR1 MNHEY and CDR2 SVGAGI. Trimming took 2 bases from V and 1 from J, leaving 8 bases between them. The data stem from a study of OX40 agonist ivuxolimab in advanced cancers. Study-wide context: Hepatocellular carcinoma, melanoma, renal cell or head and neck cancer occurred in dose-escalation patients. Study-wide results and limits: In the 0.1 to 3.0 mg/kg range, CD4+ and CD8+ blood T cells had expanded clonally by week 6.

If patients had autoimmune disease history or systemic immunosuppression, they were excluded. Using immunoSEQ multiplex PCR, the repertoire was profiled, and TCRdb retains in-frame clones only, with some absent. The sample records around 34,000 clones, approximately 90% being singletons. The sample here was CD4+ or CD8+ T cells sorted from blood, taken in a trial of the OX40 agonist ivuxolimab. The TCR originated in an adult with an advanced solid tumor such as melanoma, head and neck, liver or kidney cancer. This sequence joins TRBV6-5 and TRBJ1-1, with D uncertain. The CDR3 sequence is CASSYAGENTEAFF. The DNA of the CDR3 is TGTGCCAGCAGTTACGCGGGAGAGAACACTGAAGCTTTCTTT.